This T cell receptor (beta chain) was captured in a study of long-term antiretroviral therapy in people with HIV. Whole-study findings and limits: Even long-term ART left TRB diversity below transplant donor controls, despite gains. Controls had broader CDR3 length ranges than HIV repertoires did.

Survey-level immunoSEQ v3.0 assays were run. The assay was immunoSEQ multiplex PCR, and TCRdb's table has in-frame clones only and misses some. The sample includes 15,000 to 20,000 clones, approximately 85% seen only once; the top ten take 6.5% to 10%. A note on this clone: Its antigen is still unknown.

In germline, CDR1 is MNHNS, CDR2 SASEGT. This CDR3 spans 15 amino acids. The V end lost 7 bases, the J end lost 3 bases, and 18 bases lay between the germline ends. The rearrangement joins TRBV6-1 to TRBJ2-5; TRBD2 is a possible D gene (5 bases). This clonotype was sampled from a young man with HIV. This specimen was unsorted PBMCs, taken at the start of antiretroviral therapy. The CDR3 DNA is TGTGCCAGCACAAAGGGAGATTTAAATGAAGAGACCCAGTACTTC. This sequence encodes CASTKGDLNEETQYF.